The TCR beta chain described here comes from a study of T cell responses to AZD1222 COVID-19 vaccine. Per germline, CDR1 PRHDT and CDR2 FYEKMQ (reference sequence). Trimming cost V 2 bases and J 5 bases, with 19 bases left between them. The CDR3 is made up of 17 amino acids. Clones were read by immunoSEQ multiplex PCR, and TCRdb kept only the in-frame ones, dropping some. The sample has around 150,000 clones, 75% to 85% seen once. Sample: peripheral blood, taken 28 days after the second dose of the MenACWY control vaccine. The source of this sequence is an adult who received the MenACWY meningococcal vaccine as a control. The J gene is TRBJ2-1, the V gene TRBV13; weak D call: TRBD1 (6 bases). DNA of the CDR3: TGTGCCAGCAGCTTAAGGCCGGGACCAGGGGCCCACAATGAGCAGTTCTTC. Encoded protein: CASSLRPGPGAHNEQFF. Variable domain in full (rest from reference TRBV13 and TRBJ2-1): AAGVIQSPRHLIKEKRETATLKCYPIPRHDTVYWYQQGPGQDPQFLISFYEKMQSDKGSIPDRFSAQQFSDYHSELNMSSLELGDSALYFCASSLRPGPGAHNEQFFGPGTRLTVL.